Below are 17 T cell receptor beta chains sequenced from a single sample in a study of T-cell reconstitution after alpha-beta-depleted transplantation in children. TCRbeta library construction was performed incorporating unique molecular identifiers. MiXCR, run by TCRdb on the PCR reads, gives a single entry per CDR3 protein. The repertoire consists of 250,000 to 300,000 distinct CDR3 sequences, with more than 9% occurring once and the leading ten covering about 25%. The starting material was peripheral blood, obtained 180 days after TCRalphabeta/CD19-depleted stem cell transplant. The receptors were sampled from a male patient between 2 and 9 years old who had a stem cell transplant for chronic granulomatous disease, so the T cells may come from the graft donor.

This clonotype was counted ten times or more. CDR3 sequence: CASSQVSGFNYGYTF. CDR3 DNA: TGCGCCAGCAGCCAAGTCTCCGGATTTAACTATGGCTACACCTTC. The V call is TRBV4-3, the J call TRBJ1-2; D is ambiguous. Trimming cost V 1 base and J 1 base, with 10 bases left between them. The CDR3 totals 15 residues. Germline V gene data show CDR1 as LGHNA and CDR2 as YSLEER.

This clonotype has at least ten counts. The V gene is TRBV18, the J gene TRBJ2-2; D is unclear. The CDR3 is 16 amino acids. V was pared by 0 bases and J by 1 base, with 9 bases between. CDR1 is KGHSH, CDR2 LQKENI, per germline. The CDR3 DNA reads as TGTGCCAGCTCACCACCGAACAGCTTGAACACCGGGGAGCTGTTTTTT. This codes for CASSPPNSLNTGELFF.

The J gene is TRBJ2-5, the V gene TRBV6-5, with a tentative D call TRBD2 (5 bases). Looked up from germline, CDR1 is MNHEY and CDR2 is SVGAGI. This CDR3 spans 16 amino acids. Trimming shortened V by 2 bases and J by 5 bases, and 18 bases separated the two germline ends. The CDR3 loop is CASSYASSTGYETQYF. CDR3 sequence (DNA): TGTGCCAGCAGTTACGCGAGTTCGACGGGGTACGAGACCCAGTACTTC.

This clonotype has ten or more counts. CDR3 coding DNA: TGCGCCAGCAGCTTACACGGGGTACGCTCTCAAGAGACCCAGTACTTC. Encoded protein: CASSLHGVRSQETQYF. The chain has TRBV5-1 and TRBJ2-5, with a tentative D call TRBD2 (5 bases). Germline V gives CDR1 SGHRS, CDR2 YFSETQ. The germline V and J ends were trimmed by 2 bases and 2 bases, with 16 bases remaining between them. The CDR3 is 16 amino acids.

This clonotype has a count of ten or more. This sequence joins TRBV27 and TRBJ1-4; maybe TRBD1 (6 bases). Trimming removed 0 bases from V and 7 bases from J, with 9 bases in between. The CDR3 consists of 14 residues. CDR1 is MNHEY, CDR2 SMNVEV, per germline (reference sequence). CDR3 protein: CASSLSGASEKLFF. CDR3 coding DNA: TGTGCCAGCAGTTTATCGGGGGCGAGTGAAAAACTGTTTTTT.

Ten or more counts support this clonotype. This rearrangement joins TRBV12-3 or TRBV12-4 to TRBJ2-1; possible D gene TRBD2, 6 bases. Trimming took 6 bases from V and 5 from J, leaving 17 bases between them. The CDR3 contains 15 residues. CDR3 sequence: CASSPEAWGDNEQFF. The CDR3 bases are TGTGCCAGCAGCCCGGAGGCATGGGGGGACAATGAGCAGTTCTTC.

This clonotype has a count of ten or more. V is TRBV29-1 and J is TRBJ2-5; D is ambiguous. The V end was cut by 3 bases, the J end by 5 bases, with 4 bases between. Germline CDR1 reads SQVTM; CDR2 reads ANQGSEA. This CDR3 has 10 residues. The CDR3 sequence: CSVDGETQYF. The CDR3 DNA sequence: TGCAGCGTTGATGGGGAGACCCAGTACTTC.

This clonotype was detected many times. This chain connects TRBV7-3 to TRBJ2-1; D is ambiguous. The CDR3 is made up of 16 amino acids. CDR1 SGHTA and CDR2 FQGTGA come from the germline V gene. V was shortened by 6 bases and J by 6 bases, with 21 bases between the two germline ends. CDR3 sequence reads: CASRPTSFSAVNEQFF. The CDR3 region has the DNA TGTGCCAGCAGACCTACCTCCTTCTCCGCGGTCAATGAGCAGTTCTTC.

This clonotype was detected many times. DNA for the CDR3: TGTGCCAGTACCTTGGACAGGCAAGCTAGCACAGATACGCAGTATTTT. It codes for CASTLDRQASTDTQYF. The J gene is TRBJ2-3, the V gene TRBV7-9; 7 bases match TRBD1. Germline lookup yields CDR1 SEHNR and CDR2 FQNEAQ (reference sequence). This CDR3 has 16 residues. V shed 9 bases and J 0 bases; nucleotides not matched to a gene: 12. The entire variable domain, with the rest obtained from reference TRBV7-9 and TRBJ2-3, is as follows: DTGVSQNPRHKITKRGQNVTFRCDPISEHNRLYWYRQTLGQGPEFLTYFQNEAQLEKSRLLSDRFSAERPKGSFSTLEIQRTEQGDSAMYLCASTLDRQASTDTQYFGPGTRLTVL.

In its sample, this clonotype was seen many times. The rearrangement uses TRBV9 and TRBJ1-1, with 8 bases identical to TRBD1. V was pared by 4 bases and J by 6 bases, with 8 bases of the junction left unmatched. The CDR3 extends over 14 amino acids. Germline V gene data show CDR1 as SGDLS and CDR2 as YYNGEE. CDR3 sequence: CASSPQTGVSEAFF. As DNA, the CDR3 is TGTGCCAGCAGCCCCCAGACAGGGGTATCTGAAGCTTTCTTT.

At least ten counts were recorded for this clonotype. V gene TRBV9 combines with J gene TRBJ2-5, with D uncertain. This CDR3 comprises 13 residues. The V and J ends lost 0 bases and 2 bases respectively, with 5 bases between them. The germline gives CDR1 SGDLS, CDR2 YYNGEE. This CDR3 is CASSVGVQETQYF. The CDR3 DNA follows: TGTGCCAGCAGCGTAGGAGTACAAGAGACCCAGTACTTC.

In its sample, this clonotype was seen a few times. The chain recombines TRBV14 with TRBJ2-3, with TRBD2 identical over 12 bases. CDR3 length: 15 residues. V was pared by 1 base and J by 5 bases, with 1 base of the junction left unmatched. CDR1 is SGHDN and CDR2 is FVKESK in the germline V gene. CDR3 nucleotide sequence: TGTGCCAGCAGCCAAGTGGGACTAGCGGGAGATACGCAGTATTTT. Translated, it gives CASSQVGLAGDTQYF.

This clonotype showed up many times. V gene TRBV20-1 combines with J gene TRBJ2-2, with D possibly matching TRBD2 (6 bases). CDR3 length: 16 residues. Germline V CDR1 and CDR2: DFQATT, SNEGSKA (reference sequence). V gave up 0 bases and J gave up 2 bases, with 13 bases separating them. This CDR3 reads CSARDLAGPNTGELFF. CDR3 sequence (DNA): TGCAGTGCTAGAGATTTGGCGGGACCAAACACCGGGGAGCTGTTTTTT.

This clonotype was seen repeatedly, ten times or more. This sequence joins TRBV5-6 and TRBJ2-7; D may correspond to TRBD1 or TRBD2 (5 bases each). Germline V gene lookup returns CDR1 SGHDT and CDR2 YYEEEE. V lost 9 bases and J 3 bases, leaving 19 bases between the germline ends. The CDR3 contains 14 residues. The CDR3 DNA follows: TGTGCCACCAAGTCTCGGGACCCCTACTACGAGCAGTACTTC. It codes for CATKSRDPYYEQYF.

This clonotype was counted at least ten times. Here the CDR3 reads CASSPRLQGNKNIQYF. CDR3 in DNA: TGTGCCAGCTCACCAAGATTACAGGGGAACAAAAACATTCAGTACTTC. V gene TRBV18 combines with J gene TRBJ2-4; 7 nucleotides match TRBD1. CDR3 length: 16 residues. Per germline, CDR1 KGHSH and CDR2 LQKENI. Unmatched junction bases numbered 7, after V lost 2 bases and J lost 3 bases.

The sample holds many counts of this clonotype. In DNA form, the CDR3 reads TGTGCCAGCAGCGTAGCTCAGGACAGAGAATACGAGCAGTACTTC. Its translation is CASSVAQDREYEQYF. The chain couples TRBV9 to TRBJ2-7; D perhaps matches TRBD1 (6 bases). This CDR3 spans 15 amino acids. V shed 0 bases and J shed 4 bases, with 14 bases lying between them. The germline gives CDR1 SGDLS, CDR2 YYNGEE.

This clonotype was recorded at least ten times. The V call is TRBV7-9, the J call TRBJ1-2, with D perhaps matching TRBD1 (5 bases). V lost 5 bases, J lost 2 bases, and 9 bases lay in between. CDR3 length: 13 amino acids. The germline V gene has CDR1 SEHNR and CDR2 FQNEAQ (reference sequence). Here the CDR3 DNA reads TGTGCCAGCAGCCCACAGGTGAACTATGGCTACACCTTC. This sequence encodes CASSPQVNYGYTF.